This T cell receptor (beta chain) was captured in a study of blood T cell repertoires in COVID-19. Overall study context: Spain, Italy and the United States supplied samples that represented acute and convalescent COVID-19.

Data came from immunoSEQ multiplex PCR; TCRdb stores just in-frame clones and leaves some out. The sample yields about 290,000 clones, around four fifths seen once. This CDR3 has 13 residues. Trimming took 3 bases from V and 5 from J, leaving 5 bases between them. Germline CDR1 MNHEY, CDR2 SMNVEV (reference sequence). This clone was counted at least ten times. The sample contains more than one DNA sequence encoding this CDR3. The chain links TRBV27 to TRBJ1-6; D gene unclear. This sequence originates from a woman aged 45-65 years with active or convalescent COVID-19. The sequenced material came from peripheral blood. CDR3 nucleotide sequence: TGTGCCAGCAGTTTCGGGGATAATTCACCCCTCCACTTT. It translates to CASSFGDNSPLHF.